Listed below are T cell receptor beta chains from one sample, sequenced in a study of identical twins. Using its own MiXCR run on the 5' RACE reads, TCRdb lists one record per CDR3 protein. The sample has fewer than 350,000 distinct CDR3 sequences, roughly 8.6% seen once. This sample was also put to use in a study of yellow fever vaccine responses in identical twins.

Sequenced input: memory (CD45RO+) T cells sorted from blood. These receptors were obtained from a young woman in good health. Each CDR3 is given with its conserved first and last residue. D genes are given only for firm matches. Clone size is not always given. Where it is, it says once, few, many or a class for expanded clones.

v_gene	d_gene	j_gene	abundance	CDR3aa	CDR3nt
TRBV12-3/TRBV12-4	TRBD2	TRBJ2-4	many	CASSPRTSGGDIQYF	TGTGCCAGCAGTCCGAGAACTAGCGGTGGGGACATTCAGTACTTC
TRBV6-5	NA	TRBJ1-1	few	CASSSRGHINTEAFF	TGTGCCAGCAGTTCCAGGGGACATATAAACACTGAAGCTTTCTTT
TRBV19	NA	TRBJ2-1	NA	CATKLERLHNEQFF	TGTGCCACCAAACTAGAGCGGCTCCACAATGAGCAGTTCTTC
TRBV4-1	TRBD2	TRBJ2-3	NA	CASSQGPSGGVTDTQYF	TGCGCCAGCAGCCAGGGGCCAAGCGGGGGGGTCACAGATACGCAGTATTTT
TRBV20-1	NA	TRBJ2-1	many	CSARLDEQFF	TGCAGTGCTAGACTCGATGAGCAGTTCTTC
TRBV5-1	NA	TRBJ1-2	many	CASSSRGANYGYTF	TGCGCCAGCAGCTCCCGGGGAGCTAACTATGGCTACACCTTC
TRBV9	TRBD2	TRBJ2-1	NA	CASSGLARDEQFF	TGTGCCAGCAGCGGACTAGCCAGGGACGAGCAGTTCTTC
TRBV28	TRBD1	TRBJ1-1	few	CASSLWMGQGHTEAFF	TGTGCCAGCAGTTTATGGATGGGACAGGGTCATACTGAAGCTTTCTTT
TRBV10-3	TRBD1	TRBJ2-2	many	CAIKGQGDTGELFF	TGTGCCATCAAGGGACAGGGCGACACCGGGGAGCTGTTTTTT
TRBV25-1	TRBD2	TRBJ2-2	many	CASSKLAGSLGELFF	TGTGCCAGCTCGAAACTAGCGGGAAGCCTCGGGGAGCTGTTTTTT
TRBV4-1	NA	TRBJ2-1	NA	CASSQEVGFREQFF	TGCGCCAGCAGCCAAGAGGTCGGCTTTCGTGAGCAGTTCTTC
TRBV5-1	TRBD1	TRBJ2-1	NA	CASSKRQGATYNEQFF	TGCGCCAGCAGCAAACGACAGGGGGCTACCTACAATGAGCAGTTCTTC
TRBV5-1	NA	TRBJ1-5	NA	CASSSGAGNQPQHF	TGCGCCAGCAGTTCGGGGGCTGGCAATCAGCCCCAGCATTTT
TRBV18	NA	TRBJ1-1	few	CASSPAGTTNTEAFF	TGTGCCAGCTCACCCGCCGGGACCACGAACACTGAAGCTTTCTTT
TRBV12-3/TRBV12-4	TRBD2	TRBJ2-3	NA	CASSLYSGAPTDTQYF	TGTGCCAGCAGTTTATATAGCGGGGCCCCCACAGATACGCAGTATTTT
TRBV2	TRBD2	TRBJ2-3	few	CASSEFAGGGDTQYF	TGTGCCAGCAGTGAATTTGCGGGAGGGGGGGATACGCAGTATTTT
TRBV24-1	NA	TRBJ2-3	NA	CATSGASGLDTQYF	TGTGCCACCAGTGGGGCAAGTGGATTAGATACGCAGTATTTT
TRBV3-1	TRBD2	TRBJ2-4	many	CASSQEGLAVAKNIQYF	TGTGCCAGCAGCCAAGAGGGGCTAGCGGTAGCCAAAAACATTCAGTACTTC
TRBV6-5	NA	TRBJ1-5	NA	CASRLDSFGNQPQHF	TGTGCCAGCAGACTCGACAGTTTTGGGAATCAGCCCCAGCATTTT
TRBV9	TRBD1	TRBJ1-1	NA	CASSAAGGSTEAFF	TGTGCCAGCAGCGCCGCAGGGGGAAGCACTGAAGCTTTCTTT
TRBV5-1	NA	TRBJ2-5	many	CASSLWGAAEQETQYF	TGCGCCAGCAGCTTGTGGGGGGCGGCGGAGCAAGAGACCCAGTACTTC
TRBV20-1	TRBD1	TRBJ2-3	NA	CSADGQGANTDTQYF	TGCAGTGCGGACGGACAGGGGGCAAACACAGATACGCAGTATTTT
TRBV6-1	TRBD1	TRBJ1-6	NA	CASSEPDRGFSPLHF	TGTGCCAGCAGTGAACCGGACAGGGGTTTTTCACCCCTCCACTTT
TRBV29-1	NA	TRBJ2-3	few	CSVDEGGTQYF	TGCAGCGTTGATGAGGGCGGTACGCAGTATTTT
TRBV6-6	NA	TRBJ2-3	NA	CATGTRLTDTQYF	TGTGCCACCGGGACTCGCCTCACAGATACGCAGTATTTT
TRBV12-5	NA	TRBJ2-5	NA	CASGSSRYQETQYF	TGTGCTAGTGGTTCCTCGAGGTACCAAGAGACCCAGTACTTC
TRBV20-1	TRBD2	TRBJ2-5	few	CSARTGLGFETQYF	TGCAGTGCTAGAACGGGACTAGGTTTTGAGACCCAGTACTTC
TRBV11-3	NA	TRBJ2-7	many	CASSVGPREQYF	TGTGCCAGCAGCGTAGGACCTCGGGAGCAGTACTTC
TRBV24-1	TRBD2	TRBJ2-3	NA	CTTREGPLAGGTDTQYF	TGTACCACCAGGGAAGGACCCTTAGCGGGAGGGACAGATACGCAGTATTTT
TRBV28	TRBD2	TRBJ2-1	many	CASSLLPGGLAGGNEQFF	TGTGCCAGCAGCCTCCTTCCAGGGGGACTAGCGGGAGGCAATGAGCAGTTCTTC
TRBV5-1	TRBD1	TRBJ2-1	many	CASSQGGRVTHNEQFF	TGCGCCAGCAGCCAAGGGGGCCGCGTCACTCACAATGAGCAGTTCTTC
TRBV18	NA	TRBJ2-7	NA	CASSPPSTLAYEQYF	TGTGCCAGCTCACCACCGTCTACCCTGGCCTACGAGCAGTACTTC
TRBV5-6	NA	TRBJ1-2	many	CASSSPLGGYGYTF	TGTGCCAGCAGCTCGCCGTTGGGGGGCTATGGCTACACCTTC
TRBV29-1	NA	TRBJ2-7	few	CSVASRSGKGRNEQYF	TGCAGCGTAGCAAGTCGATCAGGGAAAGGTCGGAACGAGCAGTACTTC
TRBV20-1	NA	TRBJ1-1	few	CSASSSPPWGNTEAFF	TGCAGTGCTAGTTCTTCCCCACCGTGGGGAAACACTGAAGCTTTCTTT
TRBV9	TRBD1	TRBJ1-2	many	CASKTETGKGYGYTF	TGTGCCAGCAAAACTGAGACAGGGAAGGGGTATGGCTACACCTTC
TRBV5-6	TRBD2	TRBJ2-3	NA	CASSLAQLAGEADTQYF	TGTGCCAGCAGCTTGGCCCAACTAGCGGGGGAGGCAGATACGCAGTATTTT
TRBV20-1	NA	TRBJ1-5	NA	CSARVGTGYYQPQHF	TGCAGTGCTAGAGTTGGGACGGGATACTATCAGCCCCAGCATTTT
TRBV5-1	TRBD1	TRBJ1-6	few	CASSSRVVTGDSPLHF	TGCGCCAGCAGCTCGCGCGTTGTGACAGGGGATTCACCCCTCCACTTT
TRBV11-1	TRBD2	TRBJ2-7	NA	CASSLVPRAGGVYEQYF	TGTGCCAGCAGCTTAGTCCCCAGGGCGGGAGGAGTCTACGAGCAGTACTTC
TRBV7-2	NA	TRBJ2-2	many	CASSWSGAGELFF	TGTGCCAGCAGCTGGTCCGGGGCCGGGGAGCTGTTTTTT
TRBV29-1	NA	TRBJ1-1	few	CSVEEASVGAFF	TGCAGCGTTGAAGAAGCGTCGGTTGGGGCTTTCTTT
TRBV3-1	NA	TRBJ1-3	few	CASSQGSGSGNTIYF	TGTGCCAGCAGCCAAGGTTCGGGGTCTGGAAACACCATATATTTT
TRBV20-1	TRBD2	TRBJ2-1	many	CSASTSGVGLKQFF	TGCAGTGCTAGCACCTCGGGAGTGGGACTAAAGCAGTTCTTC
TRBV10-3	TRBD1	TRBJ2-7	many	CAISSATGSSYEQYF	TGTGCCATCAGCTCAGCGACAGGGAGCTCCTACGAGCAGTACTTC
TRBV29-1	TRBD1	TRBJ2-3	many	CSVSRDRLPDTQYF	TGCAGCGTATCGCGGGACAGGCTTCCAGATACGCAGTATTTT
TRBV20-1	NA	TRBJ2-7	few	CSARALGGPYEQYF	TGCAGTGCTAGAGCTCTCGGGGGCCCCTACGAGCAGTACTTC
TRBV20-1	TRBD2	TRBJ2-1	NA	CSGSLAGNEQFF	TGCAGCGGTAGCCTAGCGGGTAATGAGCAGTTCTTC
TRBV5-1	NA	TRBJ2-2	many	CASRGDGFTGELFF	TGCGCCTCCCGGGGCGATGGATTCACCGGGGAGCTGTTTTTT
TRBV2	TRBD2	TRBJ2-1	few	CASSPRVAGVGNEQFF	TGTGCCAGCAGTCCCAGAGTAGCGGGAGTTGGCAATGAGCAGTTCTTC
TRBV9	NA	TRBJ2-1	NA	CASSVDGATYNEQFF	TGTGCCAGCAGCGTAGACGGGGCTACCTACAATGAGCAGTTCTTC